Given below is one TCR beta chain in context. The table lists this clone with a few counts. What this receptor recognizes is not known. No qualities accompany the bases; no much larger clone lies one base away. The cohort comprised some 730 healthy bone marrow donors. All cohort members were sampled while nominally healthy, although unrecorded immune exposures were likely present. The donor was CMV seropositive and belonged to the group of more than 250 seropositive cohort members. Every donor gave a peripheral blood sample, and the peripheral blood mononuclear cells from that sample were used for TCR beta sequencing. The Qiagen DNeasy Blood Extraction Kit was used to extract genomic DNA from the blood cell samples. This record comes from a study of cytomegalovirus exposure and HLA in healthy donors (dated by TCRdb to about 2017). Describing the broader study: An earlier analysis of 587 of the donors reported about 300 Gb of sequence data and 117 million unique TCR beta sequences obtained from about 180 million T cells. About 300 gigabases of sequencing data and approximately 85 million unique TCR sequences were included in an early release covering around 600 HLA-typed donors. The genetic ancestry cluster associated with self-reported Caucasian donors included 80% to 90% of the roughly 390 genotyped donors. The study was designed to test whether signatures of past pathogen exposure could be identified by cataloging public T cell receptors. The T cell repertoires of about 700 subjects were profiled by immunosequencing and related to cytomegalovirus serostatus. A separate validation cohort of 100 to 150 different subjects was used in addition to the 666-subject first cohort. High-throughput TCR immunosequencing, statistical association of individual TCRs with disease status, and machine learning were combined to predict cytomegalovirus infection status. To study patterns of TCR occurrence, a later analysis re-analyzed previously published TCR beta repertoires from 700 or so donors and added high-resolution HLA genotyping. The later analysis used no new phenotypic data to find candidate immune exposures, relying instead on TCR beta sequences and their occurrence across donors. An earlier analysis of approximately 630 of the donors applied high-throughput TCR beta sequencing to assess whether each TCR beta V gene segment acted as functional or pseudogenic. Donor age, sex, ethnicity and CMV serostatus were compiled alongside the repertoire data. Genome-wide SNP genotypes for about three fifths of the roughly 670 donors were used in a later genetic analysis, which treated that subset as a discovery cohort. All discovery cohort repertoires had been generated on a single sequencing platform. Both class I and class II loci were covered by HLA typing, at four-digit resolution. The number of donors typed differed by locus, with roughly 629-640 for A, B, C, DRB1 and DQB1, roughly 520 for DQA1, 606 for DPA1, and some 440 for DPB1. Four to six DR-DQ haplotypes were handled as single units for association and clustering, since linkage in the cohort was strong. Among about 370 genotyped donors of the cohort, an average of about 220,000 unique TCR beta nucleotide sequences was sequenced per donor, of which about 18% were non-productive.

Preparation of the library involved the immunoSEQ multiplex PCR assay. The multiplex PCR relied on a mix of 60 forward primers for TCR Vbeta segments and 13 reverse primers for TCR Jbeta segments. Amplification of the CDR3 region of rearranged TCR beta genes was performed with a multiplex PCR assay on genomic DNA. The amplified TCR beta libraries were sequenced on the Illumina HiSeq System as 87-base-pair reads. Processing in the source paper ran as follows. Across the 700 or so repertoires, a later analysis counted approximately 75 million unique TCR beta chains, roughly 11 million of which were shared by at least two donors. Raw reads were error-corrected and collapsed into unique sequences with a nearest-neighbor algorithm that merged closely related sequences to remove PCR and sequencing errors. To assign V, D and J gene segments, CDR3 sequences were aligned to IMGT reference sequences. Each retained sequence needed at least a six-nucleotide match to both a V gene segment and a J gene segment. A rearrangement was called productive if the CDR3 had no stop codons and remained in frame with V and J, and every other rearrangement was called non-productive. CDR3 was defined according to IMGT convention as the region running from the second conserved V-encoded cysteine to the conserved J-encoded phenylalanine. The earlier analysis of about 590 of the donors excluded sequences that lacked an unambiguous match to a single V gene segment. In an earlier analysis of several hundred of the donors, a V segment was called functional when productive rearrangements were above 56.7%, and segregating when the standard deviation between donors exceeded 5%. A statistical classification framework was built for diagnosing cytomegalovirus status from the catalog of TCR beta chain sequences. In a later analysis, TCR nucleotide sequences were compared against IMGT/GENE-DB human TR gene sequences so that V and J genes could be assigned. In a later analysis, CDR3 sequences and most-parsimonious VDJ recombination scenarios were assigned using the TCRdist pipeline. In a later analysis, each TCR beta chain was defined by its CDR3 amino acid sequence together with its V-gene family, and reads without a unique V-gene family were excluded. As a way to deal with suspected cross-contamination and a sequencing artifact, a later analysis dropped hundreds of nucleotide sequences that were highly shared and had low generation probability. For each public chain, a later analysis derived a clonal expansion index from normalized ranks of inferred template counts within each repertoire. In a later analysis, generation probabilities were computed with a VDJ recombination model fitted to out-of-frame rearrangements, and the resulting probabilities were checked against IGoR. A later analysis scored TCR-TCR, TCR-HLA and TCR-CMV co-occurrence with hypergeometric tests, applying a repertoire-size bias correction to TCR pairs. False discovery rates were estimated in a later analysis by permuting HLA or CMV assignments 20 times. In a later analysis, co-occurring TCRs were grouped using DBSCAN, and TCRdist sequence similarity was added for clustering within HLA-allele-positive subsets. For co-occurrence clustering, repertoires with fewer than 30,000 or more than 120,000 public chains were excluded, along with five or six repertoires with anomalous nucleotide sharing. The clones in this table, taken by TCRdb from immuneACCESS, are in-frame only. Not every clone is retained; where verified, under half of the shortfall comes from an unresolved V gene, and the cause of the rest is unknown. That table gives V, J and clone size, and the DNA gave D and trimming. In this sample the table shows roughly 90,000 clones, nearly 80% of which occur a single time. The ten biggest clones cover around 4.3% of the sample.

The full study reports these points: In an earlier analysis of over 550 of the donors, most TCR beta V segments were observed in productive rearrangements about 90% or about 30% of the time, broadly matching IMGT annotations. When HLA alleles, especially DR and DQ, strongly co-occurred, TCR associations were difficult to assign to individual alleles. According to the authors, the approach could potentially be generalized to other disease states and immunological phenotypes. The classifier was reported to diagnose cytomegalovirus status with high specificity and sensitivity in both the original cohort and the validation cohort. In this cohort, only TCR beta chains were sequenced, and detectable features were limited by the absence of alpha or paired-chain data. In vitro tests confirmed that a few of the cytomegalovirus-associated TCR beta chains recognize cytomegalovirus antigens. Because HLA typing was missing for some donors at each locus, association tests included only the typed subset. Most TCR sequences were seen in very few donors, while some public TCRs were found in many individuals. A later analysis found that TCR association rates varied across HLA loci, with DRB1 alleles showing the most associated TCRs and HLA-C alleles the fewest. A later analysis associated 17,000 or so TCR beta sequences with specific HLA alleles at a false discovery rate of 0.05. Because counts were too low, seventeen rarely observed V segments, including chromosome 9 orphons, were left out of the earlier analysis of about 620 of the donors. A later genetic analysis associated a missense DCLRE1C variant with V-gene and J-gene trimming of TCR beta chains, and an independent cohort replicated the association. Compared with the approximately 600-donor mean, donors in an Asian-associated ancestry cluster had fewer N-insertions in productive TCRs, according to a later genetic analysis. A later analysis found that HLA-associated TCR beta chains were more clonally expanded and had lower generation probabilities than equally common non-associated chains. A later analysis reported that several top co-occurrence clusters appeared linked to parvovirus B19, influenza, CMV and Epstein-Barr virus. CMV serostatus was the only immune exposure information available for the cohort. The study gave a list of around 170 TCR beta chains associated with cytomegalovirus. A further reported finding was that TCR beta sequences accurately predicted the HLA-A and HLA-B alleles for most subjects in the first cohort. Linkage disequilibrium might explain the correlated functional status among segregating V segments, but an unknown experimental factor could not be excluded. A cluster of highly shared sequence variants was judged likely to be a technical artifact of the sequencing pipeline. According to a later analysis, most CMV-associated TCR beta chains appeared to be HLA-restricted, and the HLA associations seemed to be driven largely by CMV exposure. Presence/absence analyses assumed roughly uniform sequencing depth across donors, an assumption that may not hold.

The sequence came from a woman in her thirties or forties in good health and CMV-seropositive. Sequencing input: PBMCs.

The CDR3 region: CAISGEDTDTQYF. The bases read TGTGCCATCAGTGGGGAGGACACAGATACGCAGTATTTT. The chain was built from TRBV10-3 and TRBJ2-3; TRBD2 might be the D gene, on 6 matching bases. Looking up the germline V gene yields CDR1 ENHRY and CDR2 SYGVKD. The CDR3 numbers 13 residues from cysteine through phenylalanine. Solely the CDR3 DNA is kept, with 39 bases framed from the first base. Trimming costs V 4 bases and J 2 bases, and their ends lie 7 bases apart.